Following are 2 T cell receptor beta chains from one sample sequenced in a study of control samples from healthy donors and cancer patients. Profiled with immunoSEQ multiplex PCR; TCRdb holds only in-frame clones, not every one. Counted here are about 180,000 clones, roughly 92% occurring once; the ten biggest clones make up roughly 1.5%. The sequenced material came from blood. The receptor set was obtained from a man younger than 45 in good health.

In this sample, this clone turned up a few times. This chain links TRBV6-5 with TRBJ1-3; D remains ambiguous. Germline CDR1 and CDR2: MNHEY and SVGAGI. The CDR3 is 14 residues long. Trimming stripped 6 bases from V and 0 bases from J, with 9 bases between. In DNA form, the CDR3 reads TGTGCCAGCAGAAGTATGCTCTCTGGAAACACCATATATTTT. Translation gives CASRSMLSGNTIYF.

V is TRBV27 and J is TRBJ1-2; D call uncertain. V lost 6 bases to trimming and J lost 1 base, with 12 bases between them. Looked up from germline, CDR1 is MNHEY and CDR2 is SMNVEV (reference sequence). The CDR3 has 14 amino acids. The CDR3 sequence is CASRSAGRNYGYTF. The DNA of the CDR3 is TGTGCCAGCAGGTCCGCCGGCCGTAACTATGGCTACACCTTC.